What follows is one TCR beta chain and its context. Its antigen remains unidentified. The entry originates in a study of identical twins. TCRdb processed the 5' RACE reads anew with MiXCR; each CDR3 protein has one entry. The sample holds nearly 900,000 distinct CDR3 sequences, more than 9% seen once. There are 16 residues in the CDR3. The ends were cut back, 0 bases at V and 3 bases at J, with 11 bases in the middle. Germline V gives CDR1 LGHNA, CDR2 YNFKEQ. Study-wide results and limits: Monozygotic twins shared more out-of-frame TCR alpha than recombination models predicted.

These same data were also listed under a study on yellow fever vaccine responses in identical twins.

The specimen was PBMCs. The receptor was derived from a woman younger than 30 in good health. The rearrangement links TRBV4-2 to TRBJ1-4; D call uncertain. The CDR3 sequence is CASSQDITSSNEKLFF. The CDR3 DNA reads TGTGCCAGCAGCCAAGACATAACAAGCTCTAATGAAAAACTGTTTTTT.